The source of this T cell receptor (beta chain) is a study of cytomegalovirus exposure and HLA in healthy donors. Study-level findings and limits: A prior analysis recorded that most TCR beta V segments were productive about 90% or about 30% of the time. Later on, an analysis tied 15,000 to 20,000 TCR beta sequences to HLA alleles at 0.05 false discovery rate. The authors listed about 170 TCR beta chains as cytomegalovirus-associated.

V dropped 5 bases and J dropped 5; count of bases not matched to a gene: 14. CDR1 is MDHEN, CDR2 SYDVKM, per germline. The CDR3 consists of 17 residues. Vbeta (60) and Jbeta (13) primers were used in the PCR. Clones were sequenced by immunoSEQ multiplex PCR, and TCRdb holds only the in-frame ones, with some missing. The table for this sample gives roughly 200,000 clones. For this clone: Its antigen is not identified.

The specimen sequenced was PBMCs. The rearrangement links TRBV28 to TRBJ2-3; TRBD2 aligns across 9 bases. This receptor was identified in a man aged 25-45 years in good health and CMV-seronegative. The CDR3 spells CASSPPPSGMDLDTQYF. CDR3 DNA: TGTGCCAGCAGTCCTCCTCCTAGCGGGATGGATTTAGATACGCAGTATTTT.